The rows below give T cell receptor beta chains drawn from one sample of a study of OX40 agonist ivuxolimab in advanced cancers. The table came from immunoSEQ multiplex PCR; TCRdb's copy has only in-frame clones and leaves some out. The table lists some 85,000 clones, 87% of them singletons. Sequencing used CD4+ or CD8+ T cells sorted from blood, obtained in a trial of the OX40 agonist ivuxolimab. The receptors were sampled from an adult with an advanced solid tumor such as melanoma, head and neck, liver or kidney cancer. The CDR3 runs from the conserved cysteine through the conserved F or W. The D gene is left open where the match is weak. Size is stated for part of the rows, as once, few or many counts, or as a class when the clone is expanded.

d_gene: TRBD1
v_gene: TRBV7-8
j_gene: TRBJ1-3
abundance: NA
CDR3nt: TGTGCCAGCACCGCGGGCCCAGGGGGCGCAGGTTTTGGAAACACCATATATTTT
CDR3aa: CASTAGPGGAGFGNTIYF

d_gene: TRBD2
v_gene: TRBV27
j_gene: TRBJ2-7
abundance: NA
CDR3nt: TGTGCCAGCAGTTTAACAGGACTAGCGGGACTTTACGAGCAGTACTTC
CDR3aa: CASSLTGLAGLYEQYF

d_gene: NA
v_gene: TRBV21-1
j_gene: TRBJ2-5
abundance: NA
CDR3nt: TGTGCCAGCAGCACGGGGGAGACCCAGTACTTC
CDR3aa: CASSTGETQYF

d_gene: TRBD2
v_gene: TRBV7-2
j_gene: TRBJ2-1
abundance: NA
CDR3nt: TGTGCCAGCAGCCCTCGACTAGCCGTTAATGAGCAGTTCTTC
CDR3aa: CASSPRLAVNEQFF

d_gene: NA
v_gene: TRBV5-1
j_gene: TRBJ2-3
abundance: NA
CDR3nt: TGCGCCAGCAGACCCAGGGCAGGGGTTACAGATACGCAGTATTTT
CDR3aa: CASRPRAGVTDTQYF

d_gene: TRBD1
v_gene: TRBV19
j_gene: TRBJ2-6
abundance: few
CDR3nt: TGTGCCACCAAGAGACAGGGGTCTGGGGCCAACGTCCTGACTTTC
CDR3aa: CATKRQGSGANVLTF

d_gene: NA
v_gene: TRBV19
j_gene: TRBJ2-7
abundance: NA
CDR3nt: TGTGCCAGTAGTATTAGTCCCCCCGGGGGCGTCGTATACGAGCAGTACTTC
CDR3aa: CASSISPPGGVVYEQYF

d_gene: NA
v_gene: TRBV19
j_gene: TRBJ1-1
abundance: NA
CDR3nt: TGTGCCAGTAGTATGGGACCCCTGAACACTGAAGCTTTCTTT
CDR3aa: CASSMGPLNTEAFF

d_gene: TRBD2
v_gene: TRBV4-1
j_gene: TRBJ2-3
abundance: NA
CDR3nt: TGCGCCAGCAGCCTCCTTAGCGGGACTAGTAGAGATACGCAGTATTTT
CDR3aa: CASSLLSGTSRDTQYF

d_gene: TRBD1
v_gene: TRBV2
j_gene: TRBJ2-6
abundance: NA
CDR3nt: TGTGCCAGCAGTGACTTATCGGGACAGGGTTTTACTGGGGCCAACGTCCTGACTTTC
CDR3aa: CASSDLSGQGFTGANVLTF

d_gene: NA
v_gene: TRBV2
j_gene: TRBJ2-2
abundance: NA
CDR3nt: TGTGCCAGCAGGGGGGGACAGACCGCCAACACCGGGGAGCTGTTTTTT
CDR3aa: CASRGGQTANTGELFF

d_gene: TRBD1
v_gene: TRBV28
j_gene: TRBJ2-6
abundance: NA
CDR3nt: TGTGCCAGCAGTTCAGGGGGACAGGGCGGACTTGTGGCTGGGGCCAACGTCCTGACTTTC
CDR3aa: CASSSGGQGGLVAGANVLTF

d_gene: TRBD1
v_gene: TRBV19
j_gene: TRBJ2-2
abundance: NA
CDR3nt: TGTGCCAGTAGTGCGACAGGGACCGGGGAGCTGTTTTTT
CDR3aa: CASSATGTGELFF

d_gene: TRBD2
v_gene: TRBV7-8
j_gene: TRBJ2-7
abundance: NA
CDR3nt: TGTGCCAGCAGCCCAAGACTAGCGGCCGAGCAGTACTTC
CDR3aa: CASSPRLAAEQYF

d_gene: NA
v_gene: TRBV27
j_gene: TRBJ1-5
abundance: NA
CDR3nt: TGTGCCAGCAGTTTAATGTATCTCGGCAATCAGCCCCAGCATTTT
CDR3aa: CASSLMYLGNQPQHF

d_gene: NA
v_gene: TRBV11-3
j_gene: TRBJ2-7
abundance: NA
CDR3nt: TGTGCCAGAGACAGGCAATACGAGCAGTACTTC
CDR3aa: CARDRQYEQYF

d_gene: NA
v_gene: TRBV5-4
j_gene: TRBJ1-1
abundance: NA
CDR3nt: TGTGCCAGCAGCTTGGGGGGTGCGAACACTGAAGCTTTCTTT
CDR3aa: CASSLGGANTEAFF

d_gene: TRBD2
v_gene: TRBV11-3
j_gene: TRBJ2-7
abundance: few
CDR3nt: TGTGCCAGCAGACTAGCGGGAGCCAATGAGCAGTACTTC
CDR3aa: CASRLAGANEQYF

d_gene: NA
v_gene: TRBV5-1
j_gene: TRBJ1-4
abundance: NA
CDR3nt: TGCGCCAGCGGACCGGGTCGCTCAAATGAAAAACTGTTTTTT
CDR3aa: CASGPGRSNEKLFF

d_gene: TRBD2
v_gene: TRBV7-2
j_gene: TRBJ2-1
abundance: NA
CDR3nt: TGTGCCAGCAGTTTCTCTAGCGGGAGTTCTAAGAACAATGAGCAGTTCTTC
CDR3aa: CASSFSSGSSKNNEQFF

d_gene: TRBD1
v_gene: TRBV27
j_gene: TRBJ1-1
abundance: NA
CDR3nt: TGTGCCAGCAGACCACGACAGGGCCCGAACACTGAAGCTTTCTTT
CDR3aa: CASRPRQGPNTEAFF

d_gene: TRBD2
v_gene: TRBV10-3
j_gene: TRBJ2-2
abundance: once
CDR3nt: TGTGCCATTTCCAGCGGGAGAGAGCTGTTTTTT
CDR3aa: CAISSGRELFF

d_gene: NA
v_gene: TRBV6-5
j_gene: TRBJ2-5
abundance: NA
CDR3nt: TGTGCCAGCAGTATGTACCAAGAGACCCAGTACTTC
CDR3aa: CASSMYQETQYF

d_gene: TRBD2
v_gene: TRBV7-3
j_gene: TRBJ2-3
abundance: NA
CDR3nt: TGTGCCAGCAGCCCCTCTGCCGGGGCGGGAGACATAGATACGCAGTATTTT
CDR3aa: CASSPSAGAGDIDTQYF

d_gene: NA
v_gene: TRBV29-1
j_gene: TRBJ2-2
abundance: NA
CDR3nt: TGCAGCGTTGGTCCCGTCTCCGGGGAGCTGTTTTTT
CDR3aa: CSVGPVSGELFF

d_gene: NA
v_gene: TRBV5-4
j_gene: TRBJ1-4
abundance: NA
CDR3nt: TGTGCCAGCAGTACGGGACGTTCAACCAATGAAAAACTGTTTTTT
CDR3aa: CASSTGRSTNEKLFF

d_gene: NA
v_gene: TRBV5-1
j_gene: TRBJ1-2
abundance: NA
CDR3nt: TGCGCCAGCAGCTTGGTGTTGGGGGATAACTATGGCTACACCTTC
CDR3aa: CASSLVLGDNYGYTF

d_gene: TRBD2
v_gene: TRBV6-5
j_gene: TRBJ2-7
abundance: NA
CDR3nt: TGTGCCAGCAGCTGGGCGGGAGTCTCCTACGAGCAGTACTTC
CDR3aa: CASSWAGVSYEQYF

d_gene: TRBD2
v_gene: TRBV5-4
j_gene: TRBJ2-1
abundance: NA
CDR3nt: TGTGCCAGCAGCTCGGGACTAGCGGGGCCCCAGGAGCAGTTCTTC
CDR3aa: CASSSGLAGPQEQFF

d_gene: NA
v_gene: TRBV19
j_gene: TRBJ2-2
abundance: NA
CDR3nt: TGTGCCAGTAGTATGGGGGGCGCATCCGGGGAGCTGTTTTTT
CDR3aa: CASSMGGASGELFF

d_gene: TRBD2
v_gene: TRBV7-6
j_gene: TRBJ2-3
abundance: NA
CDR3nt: TGTGCCAGCAGCCGCACCTTTGGGGGAGGGCCCACAGATACGCAGTATTTT
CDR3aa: CASSRTFGGGPTDTQYF

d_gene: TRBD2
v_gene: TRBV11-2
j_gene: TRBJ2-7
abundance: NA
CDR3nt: TGTGCCAGCAGCTTTAGTGGGGCCGGTGCGGGGGGCAACGAGCAGTACTTC
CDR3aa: CASSFSGAGAGGNEQYF

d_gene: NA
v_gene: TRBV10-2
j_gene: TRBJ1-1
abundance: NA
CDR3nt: TGCGCCAGCAGGGACAGTAACACTGAAGCTTTCTTT
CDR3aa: CASRDSNTEAFF

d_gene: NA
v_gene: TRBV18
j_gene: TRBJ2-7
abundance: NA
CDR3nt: TGTGCCAGCTCACCAAGACCAACGATCGAGCAGTACTTC
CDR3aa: CASSPRPTIEQYF

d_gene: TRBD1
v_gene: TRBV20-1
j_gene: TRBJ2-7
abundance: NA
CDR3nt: TGCAGTGCTACTCAGCAGGGACAGAGACACTTC
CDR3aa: CSATQQGQRHF

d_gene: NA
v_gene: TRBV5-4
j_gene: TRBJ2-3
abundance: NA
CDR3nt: TGTGCCAGCAGCCCAAGACCGACTAGTAGTGCCACAGATACGCAGTATTTT
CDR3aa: CASSPRPTSSATDTQYF

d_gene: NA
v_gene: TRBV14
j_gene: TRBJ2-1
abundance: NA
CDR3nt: TGTGCCAGCAGCCAAGGGAGGGACCTCCGGCTCGGCGAGCAGTTCTTC
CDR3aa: CASSQGRDLRLGEQFF

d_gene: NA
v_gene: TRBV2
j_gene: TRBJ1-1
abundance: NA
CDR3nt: TGTGCCAGCAGTGCGTGGGGGGGCTTCGGCACTGAAGCTTTCTTT
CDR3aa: CASSAWGGFGTEAFF

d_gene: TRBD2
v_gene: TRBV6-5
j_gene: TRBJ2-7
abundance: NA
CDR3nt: TGTGCCAGCAGTTACGCCGGGGGAGCGGGAGGGTCCGAGCAGTACTTC
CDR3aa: CASSYAGGAGGSEQYF

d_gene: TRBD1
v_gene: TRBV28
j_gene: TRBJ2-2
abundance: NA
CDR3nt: TGTGCCAGCAGTTTGATGATCCGGACAGGGGGGAACTGGGAGCTGTTTTTT
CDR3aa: CASSLMIRTGGNWELFF

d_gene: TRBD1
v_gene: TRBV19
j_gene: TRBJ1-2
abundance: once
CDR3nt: TGTGCCAGTAGTCCGGGGAGGGGGCGCATGGGCTACACCTTC
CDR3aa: CASSPGRGRMGYTF

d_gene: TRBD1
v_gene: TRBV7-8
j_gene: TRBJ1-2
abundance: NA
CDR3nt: TGTGCCAGCAGCCCGACAGGGGTAACCCTACGGGGTGGCTACACCTTC
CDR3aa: CASSPTGVTLRGGYTF

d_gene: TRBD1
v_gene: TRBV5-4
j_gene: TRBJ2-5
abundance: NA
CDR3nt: TGTGCCAGCAGCTCGGGACAGGGGGTACAAGAGACCCAGTACTTC
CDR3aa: CASSSGQGVQETQYF

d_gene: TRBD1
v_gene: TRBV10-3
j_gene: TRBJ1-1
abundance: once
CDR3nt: TGTGCCATCAGCGCCCTGGGGACAGGAAAGAACACTGAAGCTTTCTTT
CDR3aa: CAISALGTGKNTEAFF

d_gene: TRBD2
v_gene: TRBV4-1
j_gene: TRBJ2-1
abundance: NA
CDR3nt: TGCGCCAGCAGCCAAGGGGTGGCGGGGGACTACAATGAGCAGTTCTTC
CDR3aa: CASSQGVAGDYNEQFF

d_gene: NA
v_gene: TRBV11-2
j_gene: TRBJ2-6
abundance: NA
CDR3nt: TGTGCCAGCAGTTACCGGGTGGGGGACTCTGGGGCCAACGTCCTGACTTTC
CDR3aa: CASSYRVGDSGANVLTF

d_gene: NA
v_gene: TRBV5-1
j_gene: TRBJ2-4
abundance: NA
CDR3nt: TGCGCCAGCAGCTTGGCCGATCGGGACGTACACATTCAGTACTTC
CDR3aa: CASSLADRDVHIQYF

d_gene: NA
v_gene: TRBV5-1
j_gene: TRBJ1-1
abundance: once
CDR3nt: TGCGCCAGCAGCCCCTCTGTAAGGAACACTGAAGCTTTCTTT
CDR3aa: CASSPSVRNTEAFF

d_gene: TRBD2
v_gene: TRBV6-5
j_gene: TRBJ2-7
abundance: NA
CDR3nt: TGTGCCAGCAAGCCTAGCGGATCCTACGAGCAGTACTTC
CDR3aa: CASKPSGSYEQYF

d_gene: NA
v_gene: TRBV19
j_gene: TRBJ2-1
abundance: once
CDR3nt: TGTGCCAGTAGTACCATGACTAGTTCGATGGAGCAGTTCTTC
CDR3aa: CASSTMTSSMEQFF

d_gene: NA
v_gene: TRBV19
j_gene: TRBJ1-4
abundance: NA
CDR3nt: TGTGCCAGTAGCAATCGGGACCTTAATGAAAAACTGTTTTTT
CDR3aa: CASSNRDLNEKLFF

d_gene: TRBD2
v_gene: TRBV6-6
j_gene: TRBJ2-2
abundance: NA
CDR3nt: TGTGCCAGCAGAGATACTAGCGGGAGACACACCGGGGAGCTGTTTTTT
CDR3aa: CASRDTSGRHTGELFF

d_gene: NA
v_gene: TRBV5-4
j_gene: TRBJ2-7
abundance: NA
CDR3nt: TGTGCCAGCAGCTTTAACACCTACGAGCAGTACTTC
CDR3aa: CASSFNTYEQYF

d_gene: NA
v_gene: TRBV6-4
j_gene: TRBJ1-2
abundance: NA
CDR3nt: TGTGCCAGCAGTCCGGACAGAACTAACTATGGCTACACCTTC
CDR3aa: CASSPDRTNYGYTF